This T cell receptor (beta chain) was documented in a study of neurological immune-mediated disorders. Regarding the study as a whole: No CDR3 amino acid sequences recurred among expanded clones across subjects, suggesting private repertoires in all groups.

The time point denotes: longitudinal time-point 1 (baseline). The unsorted libraries originated from 2 million PBMCs that had been stored at -80 C. V was clipped by 4 bases and J by 9 bases, with 4 bases between them. CDR1 MDHEN and CDR2 SYDVKM come from the germline V gene. This CDR3 comprises 10 residues. This clonotype was counted ten times or more. As yet, its antigen is unknown. The authors made cDNA by 5'RACE with 10-nucleotide random UMIs. TCRdb re-called the 5' RACE reads with MiXCR, one entry per CDR3 protein. The table lists 55,000 to 70,000 distinct CDR3 sequences, over 8.5% of them singletons.

The origin of this receptor is a male donor with HTLV-1-associated myelopathy (HAM/TSP). This chain links TRBV28 with TRBJ2-1, with D uncertain. Sample: PBMCs. The CDR3 coding sequence is TGTGCCAGCAGTTATTCTGAGCAGTTCTTC. Its protein is CASSYSEQFF. The entire variable domain, with the rest obtained from reference TRBV28 and TRBJ2-1, is as follows: DVKVTQSSRYLVKRTGEKVFLECVQDMDHENMFWYRQDPGLGLRLIYFSYDVKMKEKGDIPEGYSVSREKKERFSLILESASTNQTSMYLCASSYSEQFFGPGTRLTVL.